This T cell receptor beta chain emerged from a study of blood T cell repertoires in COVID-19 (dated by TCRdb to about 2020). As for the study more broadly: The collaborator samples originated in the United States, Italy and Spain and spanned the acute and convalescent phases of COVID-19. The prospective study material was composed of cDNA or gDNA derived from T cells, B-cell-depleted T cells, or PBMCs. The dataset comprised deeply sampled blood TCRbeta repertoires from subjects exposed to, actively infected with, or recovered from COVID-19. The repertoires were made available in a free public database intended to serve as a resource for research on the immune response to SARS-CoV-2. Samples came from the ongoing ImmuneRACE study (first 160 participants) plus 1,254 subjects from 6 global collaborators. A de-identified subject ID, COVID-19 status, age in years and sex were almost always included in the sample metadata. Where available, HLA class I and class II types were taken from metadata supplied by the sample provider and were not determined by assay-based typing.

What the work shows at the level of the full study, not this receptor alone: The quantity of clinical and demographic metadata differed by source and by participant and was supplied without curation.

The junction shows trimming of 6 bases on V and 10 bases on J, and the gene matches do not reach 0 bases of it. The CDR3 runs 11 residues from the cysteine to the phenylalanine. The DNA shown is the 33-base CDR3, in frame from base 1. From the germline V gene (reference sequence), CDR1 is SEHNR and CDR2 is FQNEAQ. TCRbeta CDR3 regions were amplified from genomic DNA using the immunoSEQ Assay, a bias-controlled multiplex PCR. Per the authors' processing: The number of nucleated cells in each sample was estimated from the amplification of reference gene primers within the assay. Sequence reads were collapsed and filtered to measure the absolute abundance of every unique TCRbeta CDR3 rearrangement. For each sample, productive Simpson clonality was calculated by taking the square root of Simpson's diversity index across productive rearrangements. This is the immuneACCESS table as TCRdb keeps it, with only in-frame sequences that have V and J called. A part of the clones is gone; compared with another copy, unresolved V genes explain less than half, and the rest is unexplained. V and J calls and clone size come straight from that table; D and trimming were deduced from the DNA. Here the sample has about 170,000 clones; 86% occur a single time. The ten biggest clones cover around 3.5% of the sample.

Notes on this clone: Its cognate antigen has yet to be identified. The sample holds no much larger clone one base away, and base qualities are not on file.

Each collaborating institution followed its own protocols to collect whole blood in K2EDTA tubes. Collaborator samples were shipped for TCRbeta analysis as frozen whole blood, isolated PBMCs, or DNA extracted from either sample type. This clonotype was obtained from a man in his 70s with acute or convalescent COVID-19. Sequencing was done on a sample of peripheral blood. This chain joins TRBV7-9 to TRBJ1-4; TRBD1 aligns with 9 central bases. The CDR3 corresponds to CASRDRGKLFF. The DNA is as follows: TGTGCCAGCAGGGACAGGGGAAAACTGTTTTTT.